One T cell receptor beta chain is described in this entry. Using immunoSEQ multiplex PCR, the repertoire was profiled, and TCRdb retains in-frame clones only, with some absent. Of around 100,000 clones listed, about 77% are singletons. Trimming left V 7 bases short and J 7 bases short, with 13 bases between. The CDR3 runs to 12 residues. The germline V gene has CDR1 MNHEY and CDR2 SVGAGI. This specimen belongs to a study of blood T cell repertoires in COVID-19. The chain combines TRBV6-5 with TRBJ1-2; TRBD1 is a possible D gene (5 bases). This TCR derives from a woman in her seventies with acute or convalescent COVID-19. Sequenced input: peripheral blood. The CDR3 spells CASIKGRGGYTF. The CDR3 DNA follows: TGTGCCAGCATTAAGGGAAGGGGTGGCTACACCTTC.